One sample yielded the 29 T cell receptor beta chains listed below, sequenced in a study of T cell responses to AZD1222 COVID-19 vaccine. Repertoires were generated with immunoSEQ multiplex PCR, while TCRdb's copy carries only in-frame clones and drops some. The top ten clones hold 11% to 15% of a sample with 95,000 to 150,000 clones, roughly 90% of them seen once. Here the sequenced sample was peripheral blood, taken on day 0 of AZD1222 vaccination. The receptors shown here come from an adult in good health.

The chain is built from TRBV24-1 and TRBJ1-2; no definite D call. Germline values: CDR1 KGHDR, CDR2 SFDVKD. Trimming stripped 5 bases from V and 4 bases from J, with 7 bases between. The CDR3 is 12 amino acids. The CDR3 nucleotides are TGTGCCACCAGTGTAGGACTCTATGGCTACACCTTC. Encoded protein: CATSVGLYGYTF.

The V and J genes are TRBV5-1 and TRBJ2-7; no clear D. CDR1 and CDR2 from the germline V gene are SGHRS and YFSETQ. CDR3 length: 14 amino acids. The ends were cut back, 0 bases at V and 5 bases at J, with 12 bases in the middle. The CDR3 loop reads CASSLDKGFNEQYF. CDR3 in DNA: TGCGCCAGCAGCTTGGATAAGGGTTTCAACGAGCAGTACTTC.

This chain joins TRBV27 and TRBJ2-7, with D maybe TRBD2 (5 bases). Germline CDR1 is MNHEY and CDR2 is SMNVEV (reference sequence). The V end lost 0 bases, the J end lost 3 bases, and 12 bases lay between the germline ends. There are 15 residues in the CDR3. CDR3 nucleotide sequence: TGTGCCAGCAGTTTATCTAGTGGGCGGGTCTACGAGCAGTACTTC. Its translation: CASSLSSGRVYEQYF.

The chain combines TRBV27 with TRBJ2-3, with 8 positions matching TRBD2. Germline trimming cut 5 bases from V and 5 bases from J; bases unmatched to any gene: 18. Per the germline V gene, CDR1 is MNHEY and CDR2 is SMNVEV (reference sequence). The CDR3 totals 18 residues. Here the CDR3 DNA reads TGTGCCAGCAGTCTGGCCCCGGCGGGGGGTCCACCTGTAGATACGCAGTATTTT. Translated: CASSLAPAGGPPVDTQYF.

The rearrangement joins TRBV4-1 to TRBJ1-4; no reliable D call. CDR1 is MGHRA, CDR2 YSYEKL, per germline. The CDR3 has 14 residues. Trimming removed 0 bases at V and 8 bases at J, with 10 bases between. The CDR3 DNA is TGCGCCAGCAGCCAAGAAGTCACGGTAGAAAAACTGTTTTTT. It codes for CASSQEVTVEKLFF.

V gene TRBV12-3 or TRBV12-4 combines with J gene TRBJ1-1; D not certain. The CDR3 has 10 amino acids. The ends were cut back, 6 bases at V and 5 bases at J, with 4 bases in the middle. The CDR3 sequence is CASRVTEAFF. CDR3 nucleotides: TGTGCCAGCAGAGTAACTGAAGCTTTCTTT.

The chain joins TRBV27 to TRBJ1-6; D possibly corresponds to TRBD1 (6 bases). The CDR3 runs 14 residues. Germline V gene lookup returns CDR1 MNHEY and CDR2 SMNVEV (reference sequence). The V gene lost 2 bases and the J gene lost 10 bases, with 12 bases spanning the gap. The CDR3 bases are TGTGCCAGCAGTTTAGGGACATCTAACTCACCCCTCCACTTT. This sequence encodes CASSLGTSNSPLHF.

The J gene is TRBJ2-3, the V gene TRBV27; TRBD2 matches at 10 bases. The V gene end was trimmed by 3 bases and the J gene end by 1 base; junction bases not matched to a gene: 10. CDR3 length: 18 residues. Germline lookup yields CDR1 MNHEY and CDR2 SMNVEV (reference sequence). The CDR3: CASSFIDQAGGGTDTQYF. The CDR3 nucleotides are TGTGCCAGCAGTTTTATCGACCAAGCGGGAGGGGGCACAGATACGCAGTATTTT.

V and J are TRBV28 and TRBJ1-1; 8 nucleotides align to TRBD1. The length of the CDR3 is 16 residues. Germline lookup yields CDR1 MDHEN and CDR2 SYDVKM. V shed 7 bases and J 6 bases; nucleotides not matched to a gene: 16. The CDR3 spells CASTNRGTGRLAEAFF. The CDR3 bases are TGTGCCAGCACCAACAGGGGGACAGGACGGTTGGCTGAAGCTTTCTTT.

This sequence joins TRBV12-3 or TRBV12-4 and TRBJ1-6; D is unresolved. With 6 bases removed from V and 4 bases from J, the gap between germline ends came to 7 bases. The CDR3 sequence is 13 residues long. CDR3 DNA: TGTGCCAGCAGAAGAGATTATAATTCACCCCTCCACTTT. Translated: CASRRDYNSPLHF.

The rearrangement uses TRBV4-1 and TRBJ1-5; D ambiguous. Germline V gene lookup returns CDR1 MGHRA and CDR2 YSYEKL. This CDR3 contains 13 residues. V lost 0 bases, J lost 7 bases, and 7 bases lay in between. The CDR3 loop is CASSQDRVQPQHF. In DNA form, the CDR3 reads TGCGCCAGCAGCCAAGATAGGGTCCAGCCCCAGCATTTT.

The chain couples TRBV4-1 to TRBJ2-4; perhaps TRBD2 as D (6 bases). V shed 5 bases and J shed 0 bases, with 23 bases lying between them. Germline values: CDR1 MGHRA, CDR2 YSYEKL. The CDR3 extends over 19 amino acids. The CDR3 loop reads CASSSGRVGQGLAKNIQYF. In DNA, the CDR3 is TGCGCCAGCAGCTCAGGTCGCGTGGGGCAGGGACTAGCCAAAAACATTCAGTACTTC.

CDR3 DNA sequence: TGTGCCAGCAGTTTAGCGGAGGGGGGAGAGACCCAGTACTTC. It codes for CASSLAEGGETQYF. The chain joins TRBV2 to TRBJ2-5; D could derive from TRBD1 or TRBD2 (6 bases each). The CDR3 spans 14 residues. The germline gives CDR1 SNHLY, CDR2 FYNNEI. Trimming shortened V by 5 bases and J by 4 bases, and 14 bases separated the two germline ends.

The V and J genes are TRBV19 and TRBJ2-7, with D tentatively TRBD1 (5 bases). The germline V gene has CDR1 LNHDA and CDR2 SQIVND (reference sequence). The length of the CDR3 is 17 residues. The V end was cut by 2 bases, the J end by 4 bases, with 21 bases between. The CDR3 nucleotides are TGTGCCAGTAGTATATCGGGCAGGGTGGAGTTTCAATACGAGCAGTACTTC. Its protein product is CASSISGRVEFQYEQYF.

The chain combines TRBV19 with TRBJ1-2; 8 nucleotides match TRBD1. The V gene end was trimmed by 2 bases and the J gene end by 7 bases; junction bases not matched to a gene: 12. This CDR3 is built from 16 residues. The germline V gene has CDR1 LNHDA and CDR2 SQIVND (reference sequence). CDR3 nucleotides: TGTGCCAGTAGTATACGGCACACGGACAGGGTCCGTGGCTACACCTTC. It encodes CASSIRHTDRVRGYTF.

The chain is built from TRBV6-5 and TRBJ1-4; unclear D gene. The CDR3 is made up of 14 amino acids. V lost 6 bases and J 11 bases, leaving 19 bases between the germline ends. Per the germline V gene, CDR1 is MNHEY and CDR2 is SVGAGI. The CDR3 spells CASRGGTLESKLFF. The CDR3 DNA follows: TGTGCCAGCAGGGGCGGTACGTTGGAAAGTAAACTGTTTTTT.

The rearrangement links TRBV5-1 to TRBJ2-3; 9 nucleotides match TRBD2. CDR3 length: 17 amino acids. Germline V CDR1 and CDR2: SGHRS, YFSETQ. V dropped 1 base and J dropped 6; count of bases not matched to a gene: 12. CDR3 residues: CASSLKVAGELRDTQYF. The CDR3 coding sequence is TGCGCCAGCAGCTTGAAGGTAGCGGGAGAGCTCAGGGATACGCAGTATTTT.

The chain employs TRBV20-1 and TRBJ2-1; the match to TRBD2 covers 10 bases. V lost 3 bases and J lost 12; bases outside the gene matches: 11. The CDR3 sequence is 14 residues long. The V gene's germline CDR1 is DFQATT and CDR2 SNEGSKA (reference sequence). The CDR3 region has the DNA TGCAGTGCTAGTCATAGCGGGAGGCCCATATGGCAGTTCTTC. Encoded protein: CSASHSGRPIWQFF.

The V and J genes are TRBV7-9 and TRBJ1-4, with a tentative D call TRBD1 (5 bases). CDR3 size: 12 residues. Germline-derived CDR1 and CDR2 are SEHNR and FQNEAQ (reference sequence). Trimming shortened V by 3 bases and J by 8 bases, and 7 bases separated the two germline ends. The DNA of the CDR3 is TGTGCCAGCAGCTTGGGGCCGGAAAAACTGTTTTTT. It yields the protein CASSLGPEKLFF. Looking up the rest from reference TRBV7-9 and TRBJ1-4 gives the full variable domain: DTGVSQNPRHKITKRGQNVTFRCDPISEHNRLYWYRQTLGQGPEFLTYFQNEAQLEKSRLLSDRFSAERPKGSFSTLEIQRTEQGDSAMYLCASSLGPEKLFFGSGTQLSVL.

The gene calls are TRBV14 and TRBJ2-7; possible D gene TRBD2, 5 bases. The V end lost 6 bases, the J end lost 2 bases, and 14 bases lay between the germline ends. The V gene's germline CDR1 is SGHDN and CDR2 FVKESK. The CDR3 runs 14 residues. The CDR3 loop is CASRADGLAYEQYF. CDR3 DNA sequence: TGTGCCAGCAGGGCCGACGGACTGGCCTACGAGCAGTACTTC.

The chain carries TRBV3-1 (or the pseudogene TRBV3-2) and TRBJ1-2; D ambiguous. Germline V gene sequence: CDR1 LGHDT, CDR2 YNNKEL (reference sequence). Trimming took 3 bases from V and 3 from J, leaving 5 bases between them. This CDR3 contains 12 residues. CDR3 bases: TGTGCCAGCAGCCAGGGTCACTATGGCTACACCTTC. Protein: CASSQGHYGYTF.

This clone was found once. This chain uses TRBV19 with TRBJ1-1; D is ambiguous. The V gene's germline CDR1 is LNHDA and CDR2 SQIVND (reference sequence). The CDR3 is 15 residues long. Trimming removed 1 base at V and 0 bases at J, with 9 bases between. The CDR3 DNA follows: TGTGCCAGTAGTATAGTAGCCAGCATGAACACTGAAGCTTTCTTT. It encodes CASSIVASMNTEAFF.

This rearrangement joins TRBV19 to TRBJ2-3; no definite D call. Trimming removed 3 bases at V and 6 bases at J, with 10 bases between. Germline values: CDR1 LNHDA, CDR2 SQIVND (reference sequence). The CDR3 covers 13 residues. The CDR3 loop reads CASSIVGRDTQYF. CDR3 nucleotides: TGTGCCAGTAGTATTGTTGGCAGGGATACGCAGTATTTT.

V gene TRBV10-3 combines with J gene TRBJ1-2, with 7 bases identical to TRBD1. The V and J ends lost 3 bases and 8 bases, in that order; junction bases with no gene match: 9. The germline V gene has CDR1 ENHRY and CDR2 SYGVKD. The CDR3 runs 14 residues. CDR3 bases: TGTGCCATCAGTGATGTACAGGGGACGGCGGGCTACACCTTC. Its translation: CAISDVQGTAGYTF.

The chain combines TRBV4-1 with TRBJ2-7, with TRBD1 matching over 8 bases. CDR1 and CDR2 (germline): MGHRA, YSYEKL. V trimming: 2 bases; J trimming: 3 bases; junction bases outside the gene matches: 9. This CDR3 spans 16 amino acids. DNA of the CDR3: TGCGCCAGCAGCCAAAGAGGCGGGACAGGACTCTACGAGCAGTACTTC. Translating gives CASSQRGGTGLYEQYF.

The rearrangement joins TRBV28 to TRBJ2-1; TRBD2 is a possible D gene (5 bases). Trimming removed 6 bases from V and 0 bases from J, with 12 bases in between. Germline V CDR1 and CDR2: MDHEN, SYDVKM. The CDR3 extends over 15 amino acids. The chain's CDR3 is CASRLPGSSYNEQFF. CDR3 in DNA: TGTGCCAGCAGGCTACCGGGAAGCTCCTACAATGAGCAGTTCTTC.

CDR3: CASSLEYRSTDTQYF. CDR3 in DNA: TGTGCCAGCAGCTTAGAGTACAGAAGCACAGATACGCAGTATTTT. This sequence joins TRBV11-2 and TRBJ2-3; no reliable D call. V lost 0 bases, J lost 0 bases, and 7 bases lay in between. This CDR3 has 15 amino acids. Germline values: CDR1 SGHAT, CDR2 FQNNGV.

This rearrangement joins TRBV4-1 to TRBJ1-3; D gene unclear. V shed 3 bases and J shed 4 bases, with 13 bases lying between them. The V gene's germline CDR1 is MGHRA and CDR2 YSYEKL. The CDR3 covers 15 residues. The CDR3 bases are TGCGCCAGCAGCCAGGCGCCGACCGTCGGAAACACCATATATTTT. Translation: CASSQAPTVGNTIYF.

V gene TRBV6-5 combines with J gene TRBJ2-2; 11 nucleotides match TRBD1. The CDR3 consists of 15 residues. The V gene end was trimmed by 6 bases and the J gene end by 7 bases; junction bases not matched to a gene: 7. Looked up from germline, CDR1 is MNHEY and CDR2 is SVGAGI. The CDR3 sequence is CASRGQGVLGGELFF. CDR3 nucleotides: TGTGCCAGCAGGGGACAGGGGGTTCTGGGCGGGGAGCTGTTTTTT.